These 15 T cell receptor beta chains were all obtained from the same sample, sequenced in a study of T cell repertoires in cytomegalovirus infection. Via MiXCR, TCRdb re-called the reads, giving one row per CDR3 protein. Of 250,000 or so distinct CDR3 sequences in the sample, about a sixth were seen once. Sequenced: CD8+ T cells from PBMCs. The receptors come from a human donor in good health (CMV status not recorded). Some clones in this sample may be carry-over from other donors' samples.

This clonotype occurred a few times. The chain joins TRBV2 to TRBJ1-1; D possibly corresponds to TRBD1 (6 bases). This CDR3 has 11 residues. Deletions cut 10 bases from V and 4 bases from J, with 10 bases between. The V gene's germline CDR1 is SNHLY and CDR2 FYNNEI. The CDR3 DNA sequence: TGTGCCACCCCAGGGGTCACTGAAGCTTTCTTT. Its protein is CATPGVTEAFF. The full variable domain, its missing parts supplied by reference TRBV2 and TRBJ1-1, is EPEVTQTPSHQVTQMGQEVILRCVPISNHLYFYWYRQILGQKVEFLVSFYNNEISEKSEIFDDQFSVERPDGSNFTLKIRSTKLEDSAMYFCATPGVTEAFFGQGTRLTVV.

This clonotype was picked up many times. The chain combines TRBV10-3 with TRBJ2-7; D is possibly TRBD1 (6 bases). The V gene lost 6 bases and the J gene lost 4 bases, with 10 bases spanning the gap. CDR3 size: 12 residues. Germline CDR1 reads ENHRY; CDR2 reads SYGVKD. DNA of the CDR3: TGTGCCATCAGGAAGGGGGATTACGAGCAGTACTTC. Protein product: CAIRKGDYEQYF.

The gene calls are TRBV20-1 and TRBJ1-2, with D maybe TRBD1 (6 bases). The CDR3 runs to 16 residues. Germline V gene sequence: CDR1 DFQATT, CDR2 SNEGSKA (reference sequence). Trimming left V 6 bases short and J 4 bases short, with 24 bases between. CDR3 coding DNA: TGCAGTGCCATCCACACAAAGACTACAGGGAGCTATGGCTACACCTTC. This encodes CSAIHTKTTGSYGYTF.

Points on this clonotype: At one end the junction does not follow the germline gene, possibly because of a read error. The V call is TRBV6-6, the J call TRBJ2-7; D might be TRBD1 (6 bases). The CDR3 covers 15 residues. The germline gives CDR1 MNHNY, CDR2 SVGAGI (reference sequence). CDR3 sequence: CSSSFGQSTTYEQYF. The CDR3 nucleotides read TGTTCCAGCAGTTTCGGACAGTCCACCACCTACGAGCAGTACTTC.

This clonotype was seen at least ten times. The J gene is TRBJ2-5, the V gene TRBV7-3; the D call may be TRBD1 or TRBD2 (5 bases each). Germline values: CDR1 SGHTA, CDR2 FQGTGA. The CDR3 is made up of 14 amino acids. Trimming took 2 bases from V and 4 from J, leaving 11 bases between them. The CDR3 region is CASSLLGTGETQYF. The DNA for the CDR3 is TGTGCCAGCAGCTTACTCGGGACGGGAGAGACCCAGTACTTC. The full variable domain, its missing parts supplied by reference TRBV7-3 and TRBJ2-5, is GAGVSQTPSNKVTEKGKYVELRCDPISGHTALYWYRQSLGQGPEFLIYFQGTGAADDSGLPNDRFFAVRPEGSVSTLKIQRTERGDSAVYLCASSLLGTGETQYFGPGTRLLVL.

The table lists this clonotype with a few counts. The V and J genes are TRBV9 and TRBJ1-1; TRBD1 might be the D (5 bases). The CDR3 runs to 16 residues. Germline V gene lookup returns CDR1 SGDLS and CDR2 YYNGEE. Trimming took off 3 bases at V and 1 base at J, with 16 bases between the two ends. The CDR3 DNA is TGTGCCAGCAGCGCCCAATGGGGCGAACGGAACACTGAAGCTTTCTTT. Its protein product is CASSAQWGERNTEAFF.

This rearrangement joins TRBV6-5 to TRBJ2-3; no firm D call. The V end was cut by 6 bases, the J end by 2 bases, with 15 bases between. The V gene's germline CDR1 is MNHEY and CDR2 SVGAGI. The CDR3 has 15 residues. The CDR3 region has the DNA TGTGCCAGCAGGGATACGTTGTCCCTCACAGATACGCAGTATTTT. It is translated as CASRDTLSLTDTQYF.

This clonotype was detected a few times. The gene calls are TRBV5-6 and TRBJ1-2, with 7 bases aligning to TRBD1. The CDR3 loop spans 13 amino acids. Looked up from germline, CDR1 is SGHDT and CDR2 is YYEEEE. J lost 7 bases, V lost 4 bases, and 7 bases had no gene match. The CDR3 DNA is TGTGCCAGCAGCGTCGGGACAGTCTTTGGCTACACCTTC. Translated, it gives CASSVGTVFGYTF.

This clonotype was seen only a few times. The V call is TRBV6-6, the J call TRBJ1-6; D perhaps matches TRBD1 (6 bases). Trimming took off 6 bases at V and 13 bases at J, with 22 bases between the two ends. The length of the CDR3 is 15 residues. The V gene's germline CDR1 is MNHNY and CDR2 SVGAGI (reference sequence). In DNA, the CDR3 is TGTGCCAGCAGCTTATTACGGGGGCACCTTAATCCCCTCCACTTT. Its protein product is CASSLLRGHLNPLHF.

V and J are TRBV28 and TRBJ2-3; 7 bases line up with TRBD2. Per the germline V gene, CDR1 is MDHEN and CDR2 is SYDVKM. V dropped 1 base and J dropped 1; count of bases not matched to a gene: 14. This CDR3 has 19 amino acids. CDR3 protein: CASSLFPLREGNRTDTQYF. Written as DNA, the CDR3 is TGTGCCAGCAGTTTATTCCCCCTGAGGGAGGGCAACCGCACAGATACGCAGTATTTT.

There are many counts of this clonotype. This chain joins TRBV4-2 and TRBJ2-1; the D is unclear. The V end lost 1 base, the J end lost 2 bases, and 9 bases lay between the germline ends. The CDR3 is made up of 15 amino acids. CDR1 is LGHNA, CDR2 YNFKEQ, per germline. The CDR3 loop is CASSQAATPYNEQFF. The CDR3 coding sequence is TGTGCCAGCAGCCAAGCAGCTACACCCTACAATGAGCAGTTCTTC.

This clonotype has only a few counts. The chain carries TRBV19 and TRBJ2-5, with D possibly called TRBD1 or TRBD2 (5 bases each). The ends were cut back, 11 bases at V and 4 bases at J, with 20 bases in the middle. This CDR3 region has 14 residues. CDR1 LNHDA and CDR2 SQIVND come from the germline V gene (reference sequence). This CDR3 is CAAQGQGEGETQYF. In DNA, the CDR3 is TGTGCCGCCCAAGGGCAGGGAGAGGGAGAGACCCAGTACTTC.

This clonotype has a handful of counts. This sequence joins TRBV4-1 and TRBJ1-1, with 7 positions matching TRBD1. The V gene's germline CDR1 is MGHRA and CDR2 YSYEKL. Germline trimming cut 3 bases from V and 4 bases from J; bases unmatched to any gene: 11. CDR3 length: 16 amino acids. CDR3 nucleotide sequence: TGCGCCAGCAGCCACGCTGACAGGGCCAAGGGCACTGAAGCTTTCTTT. This encodes CASSHADRAKGTEAFF.

The J gene is TRBJ2-5, the V gene TRBV6-2 or TRBV6-3; D possibly uses TRBD1 or TRBD2 (5 bases each). The CDR3 totals 16 residues. From germline, CDR1 is MNHEY and CDR2 SVGEGT. V dropped 1 base and J dropped 5 bases, with 17 bases sitting between them. The CDR3 DNA sequence: TGTGCCAGCAGTTACTTGGGACGTAAGGACATGGAGACCCAGTACTTC. Protein: CASSYLGRKDMETQYF.

The V call is TRBV6-1, the J call TRBJ1-1; 8 bases map to TRBD1. V lost 7 bases, J lost 0 bases, and 4 bases stayed unmatched. Germline V gives CDR1 MNHNS, CDR2 SASEGT. The CDR3 length is 14 residues. In DNA, the CDR3 is TGTGCCAGCAACAGACAGGGGATGAACACTGAAGCTTTCTTT. Protein product: CASNRQGMNTEAFF.